The 26 T cell receptor beta chains given below trace back to one sample, sequenced in a study of T cells after yellow fever vaccination. TCRdb re-analysed the 5' RACE reads in MiXCR, keeping a single row per CDR3 protein. The sample carries 250,000 to 300,000 distinct CDR3 sequences, approximately 5.2% recorded once. The sample was CD4+ T cells sorted from PBMCs, taken on the day of the yellow fever booster vaccination. These receptors were taken from a man aged 18 to 29 who received the YFV17D yellow fever vaccine.

The chain couples TRBV5-1 to TRBJ2-7; D could derive from TRBD1 or TRBD2 (5 bases each). Germline V gives CDR1 SGHRS, CDR2 YFSETQ. The ends were cut back, 0 bases at V and 1 base at J, with 14 bases in the middle. The CDR3 contains 16 residues. DNA for the CDR3: TGCGCCAGCAGCTTGGAGGGACCGACCGTGTCCTACGAGCAGTACTTC. Translating gives CASSLEGPTVSYEQYF.

This clonotype showed up just a few times. The V gene is TRBV5-6, the J gene TRBJ2-5, with 11 bases aligning to TRBD1. V gave up 1 base and J gave up 6 bases; unmatched junction bases: 8. Germline loops: CDR1 SGHDT, CDR2 YYEEEE. This CDR3 contains 16 residues. CDR3 protein: CASSLPGTGGLKTQYF. The CDR3 DNA follows: TGTGCCAGCAGCTTGCCCGGGACAGGGGGATTGAAGACCCAGTACTTC.

This chain joins TRBV6-2 or TRBV6-3 and TRBJ2-7; D unclear. Germline CDR1 MNHEY, CDR2 SVGEGT. V was trimmed by 0 bases and J by 1 base, leaving 7 bases between them. The CDR3 length is 14 residues. The CDR3 coding sequence is TGTGCCAGCAGTTACTCAGGGTTTTCCTACGAGCAGTACGTC. Residues: CASSYSGFSYEQYV.

The table lists this clonotype with a count of one. The chain uses TRBV9 and TRBJ2-1; D gene unclear. The CDR3 contains 14 residues. V was cut by 3 bases and J by 8 bases, with 15 bases left in between. CDR1 is SGDLS and CDR2 is YYNGEE in the germline V gene. The CDR3 DNA is TGTGCCAGCAGCGAGACCCCCATGGTCCATGAGCAGTTCTTC. Translation: CASSETPMVHEQFF.

A word on this clonotype: One junction end does not reproduce the germline sequence, and a read error may be involved. The chain combines TRBV9 with TRBJ1-5; D might be TRBD1 (6 bases). This CDR3 spans 15 amino acids. Per the germline V gene, CDR1 is SGDLS and CDR2 is YYNGEE. The CDR3 loop reads CASSLEGGINQPKHF. The CDR3 region has the DNA TGTGCCAGCAGCCTAGAGGGGGGGATCAATCAGCCCAAGCATTTT.

The chain joins TRBV6-4 to TRBJ2-2; D is undetermined. The V gene lost 8 bases and the J gene lost 4 bases, with 14 bases spanning the gap. The CDR3 contains 14 residues. Germline loops: CDR1 MRHNA, CDR2 SNTAGT. As DNA, the CDR3 is TGTGCCAGCCGAGGTTTGGCGGCCACCGGGGAGCTGTTTTTT. Its translation is CASRGLAATGELFF.

V gene TRBV6-6 combines with J gene TRBJ2-2; D is unresolved. The CDR3 length is 11 residues. CDR1 and CDR2 (germline): MNHNY, SVGAGI (reference sequence). Trimming stripped 2 bases from V and 7 bases from J, with 2 bases between. In DNA, the CDR3 is TGTGCCAGCAGTTACCTCGGGGAGCTGTTTTTT. Residues: CASSYLGELFF.

The sample holds many counts of this clonotype. J is TRBJ1-1 and V is TRBV12-5, with TRBD1 matching over 8 bases. CDR1 is LGHNT and CDR2 is FRNRAP in the germline V gene. V dropped 0 bases and J dropped 3; count of bases not matched to a gene: 6. This CDR3 region has 16 residues. CDR3 sequence: CASGLVLGQGHTEAFF. CDR3 coding DNA: TGTGCTAGTGGTTTGGTACTCGGACAGGGACACACTGAAGCTTTCTTT.

In this sample, this clonotype turned up a few times. This sequence joins TRBV12-3 or TRBV12-4 and TRBJ2-5, with a tentative D call TRBD2 (6 bases). Trimming pared 6 bases from V and 1 base from J, leaving 12 bases between. The CDR3 covers 14 residues. CDR3 region: CASRLRDSQETQYF. In DNA form, the CDR3 reads TGTGCCAGCAGGCTCCGGGACTCCCAAGAGACCCAGTACTTC.

There are a few counts of this clonotype. This chain links TRBV12-3 or TRBV12-4 with TRBJ1-6, with D unclear. This CDR3 has 15 residues. V gave up 8 bases and J gave up 9 bases, with 20 bases separating them. The DNA for the CDR3 is TGTGCCAGCTGGGATGGATGGACGGTCGGTTCACCCCTCCACTTT. This translates into CASWDGWTVGSPLHF.

This rearrangement joins TRBV27 to TRBJ1-1, with 11 bases matching TRBD1. CDR1 is MNHEY and CDR2 is SMNVEV in the germline V gene (reference sequence). CDR3 length: 18 amino acids. With 5 bases clipped from V and 0 bases from J, the junction kept 11 bases outside the gene matches. The CDR3 spells CASSPSDRGLPLNTEAFF. The CDR3 DNA reads TGTGCCAGCAGTCCGTCGGACAGGGGGCTTCCATTGAACACTGAAGCTTTCTTT.

In this sample, this clonotype turned up many times. CDR3 protein: CASRWQGKGDTQYF. The DNA of the CDR3 is TGCGCCAGCAGGTGGCAGGGGAAGGGGGATACGCAGTATTTT. The chain couples TRBV5-1 to TRBJ2-3; a weak D match, TRBD1 (6 bases). V dropped 5 bases and J dropped 6 bases, with 16 bases sitting between them. This CDR3 region has 14 residues. Germline CDR1 SGHRS, CDR2 YFSETQ.

This rearrangement joins TRBV5-4 to TRBJ1-2; the D is unclear. The V gene's germline CDR1 is SGHNT and CDR2 YYREEE (reference sequence). The CDR3 runs 14 residues. Trimming cost V 5 bases and J 0 bases, with 11 bases left between them. DNA of the CDR3: TGTGCCAGCAGAACGACGGGAGCTAACTATGGCTACACCTTC. It yields the protein CASRTTGANYGYTF.

The chain joins TRBV5-1 to TRBJ2-5; TRBD1 agrees at 7 bases. The trim removed 4 bases at V and 3 bases at J, leaving 6 bases unmatched. This CDR3 is 14 amino acids long. Germline loops: CDR1 SGHRS, CDR2 YFSETQ. CDR3 coding DNA: TGCGCCAGCAGCGTGAGGGGGCACGAAGAGACCCAGTACTTC. It translates to CASSVRGHEETQYF.

The chain recombines TRBV30 with TRBJ1-1; no firm D call. The V end lost 2 bases, the J end lost 5 bases, and 6 bases lay between the germline ends. The CDR3 spans 11 residues. Germline CDR1 reads GTSNPN; CDR2 reads SVGIG (reference sequence). CDR3 residues: CAWSPLTEAFF. In DNA, the CDR3 is TGTGCCTGGAGTCCATTAACTGAAGCTTTCTTT.

This clonotype occurred a few times. The J gene is TRBJ2-1, the V gene TRBV7-9; D perhaps matches TRBD1 (5 bases). The CDR3 sequence is 15 residues long. Trimming left V 0 bases short and J 1 base short, with 7 bases between. Germline V gives CDR1 SEHNR, CDR2 FQNEAQ (reference sequence). The CDR3: CASSLAGRSYNEQFF. The CDR3 nucleotides read TGTGCCAGCAGCTTAGCGGGGCGTTCCTACAATGAGCAGTTCTTC.

This clonotype was detected ten times or more. The chain joins TRBV20-1 to TRBJ2-7; the D call may be TRBD1 or TRBD2 (7 bases each). Trimming took 6 bases from V and 1 from J, leaving 19 bases between them. In germline, CDR1 is DFQATT, CDR2 SNEGSKA (reference sequence). This CDR3 has 15 amino acids. The CDR3 spells CSALPAGGVSYEQYF. CDR3 in DNA: TGCAGTGCCCTCCCCGCAGGGGGGGTATCCTACGAGCAGTACTTC.

A few counts support this clonotype. J is TRBJ1-5 and V is TRBV2; TRBD1 might be the D (5 bases). V was pared by 7 bases and J by 2 bases, with 15 bases between. The germline V gene encodes CDR1 SNHLY and CDR2 FYNNEI. There are 15 residues in the CDR3. The CDR3 region has the DNA TGTGCCAGCACCGGGGTAGGGGCGGGCAATCAGCCCCAGCATTTT. It translates to CASTGVGAGNQPQHF.

This clonotype was counted a few times. This chain uses TRBV3-1 with TRBJ2-1; TRBD2 agrees at 9 bases. Germline CDR1 is LGHDT and CDR2 is YNNKEL (reference sequence). Germline trimming cut 1 base from V and 7 bases from J; bases unmatched to any gene: 8. The length of the CDR3 is 16 residues. CDR3 coding DNA: TGTGCCAGCAGCCAAGGGGATGCGGGGGGGCAGAATGAGCAGTTCTTC. Translation: CASSQGDAGGQNEQFF.

This clonotype has ten or more counts. The rearrangement joins TRBV4-1 to TRBJ2-1, with TRBD2 matching 9 bases. The junction had 17 bases not matched to a gene; V was cut back by 0 bases and J by 14 bases. The CDR3 consists of 17 residues. The germline V gene has CDR1 MGHRA and CDR2 YSYEKL. CDR3 DNA sequence: TGCGCCAGCAGCCAAGATCACCCAGCTAGCGGGGCTCCTAAGGAGTTCTTC. Translation: CASSQDHPASGAPKEFF.

This clonotype occurred many times. CDR3 region: CASSLDGDRANEQYV. The CDR3 DNA is TGTGCCAGCAGCTTGGATGGGGACAGGGCGAACGAGCAGTACGTC. This chain uses TRBV5-5 with TRBJ2-7, with 9 bases matching TRBD1. CDR1 and CDR2 from the germline V gene are SGHKS and YYEKEE (reference sequence). The CDR3 has 15 amino acids. The trim removed 0 bases at V and 5 bases at J, leaving 6 bases unmatched.

This clonotype appeared a few times. The chain links TRBV6-5 to TRBJ1-4; possible D gene TRBD1, 6 bases. Germline loops: CDR1 MNHEY, CDR2 SVGAGI. The V and J ends lost 6 bases and 0 bases respectively, with 8 bases between them. CDR3 size: 14 residues. CDR3 DNA: TGTGCCAGCAGACAGGGTCCAACTAATGAAAAACTGTTTTTT. Translation: CASRQGPTNEKLFF.

The rearrangement links TRBV19 to TRBJ2-3; TRBD2 aligns across 8 bases. Germline trimming cut 3 bases from V and 2 bases from J; bases unmatched to any gene: 10. Germline V CDR1 and CDR2: LNHDA, SQIVND (reference sequence). The CDR3 runs to 17 residues. CDR3 in DNA: TGTGCCAGTAGTATGGTGGAGGCGGGGGGCAACACAGATACGCAGTATTTT. Its protein product is CASSMVEAGGNTDTQYF.

This clonotype occurred many times. The CDR3 loop reads CASSGGLSYEQYF. The CDR3 nucleotides read TGTGCCAGCTCTGGGGGGCTGTCCTACGAGCAGTACTTC. V is TRBV7-2 and J is TRBJ2-7; perhaps D is TRBD1 or TRBD2 (6 bases each). The germline gives CDR1 SGHTA, CDR2 FQGNSA. V lost 8 bases and J 1 base, leaving 12 bases between the germline ends. This CDR3 has 13 amino acids.

This clonotype came up many times. The chain has TRBV7-2 and TRBJ2-7, with D perhaps given as TRBD1 or TRBD2 (5 bases each). The germline V gene encodes CDR1 SGHTA and CDR2 FQGNSA. The V end was cut by 0 bases, the J end by 2 bases, with 11 bases between. The CDR3 has 15 residues. CDR3: CASSLAGEPPYEQYV. CDR3 in DNA: TGTGCCAGCAGCTTAGCGGGGGAGCCCCCCTACGAGCAGTACGTC.

The chain is built from TRBV4-1 and TRBJ1-4; D is uncertain. The V gene's germline CDR1 is MGHRA and CDR2 YSYEKL. There are 15 residues in the CDR3. Trimming shortened V by 0 bases and J by 9 bases, and 14 bases separated the two germline ends. CDR3 region: CASSQDVGVTQKLFF. In DNA, the CDR3 is TGCGCCAGCAGCCAAGATGTTGGGGTTACCCAAAAACTGTTTTTT.